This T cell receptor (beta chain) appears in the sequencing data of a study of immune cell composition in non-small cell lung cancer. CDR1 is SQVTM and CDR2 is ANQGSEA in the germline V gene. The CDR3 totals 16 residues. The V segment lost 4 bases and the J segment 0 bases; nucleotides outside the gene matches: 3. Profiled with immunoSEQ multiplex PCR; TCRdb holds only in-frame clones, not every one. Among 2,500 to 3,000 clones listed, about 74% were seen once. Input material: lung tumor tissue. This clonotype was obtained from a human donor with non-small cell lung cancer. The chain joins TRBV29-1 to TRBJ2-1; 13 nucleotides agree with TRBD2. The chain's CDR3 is CSVGGTSGASYNEQFF. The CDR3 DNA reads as TGCAGCGTTGGCGGGACTAGCGGGGCCTCCTACAATGAGCAGTTCTTC.